This T cell receptor beta chain was captured by sequencing in a study of OX40 agonist ivuxolimab in advanced cancers. Whole-study context: One patient with hepatocellular carcinoma and two with cutaneous melanoma, three in all, had partial responses.

On this clone itself: One junction end disagrees with the germline gene, perhaps due to a read error.

Germline CDR1 SGHAT, CDR2 FQNNGV. CDR3 length: 15 residues. Using immunoSEQ multiplex PCR, the repertoire was profiled, and TCRdb retains in-frame clones only, with some absent. The repertoire holds 75,000 to 80,000 clones, with 94% as singletons. The V call is TRBV11-2, the J call TRBJ1-3; TRBD1 might be the D (6 bases). The clonotype originates from an adult with an advanced solid tumor such as melanoma, head and neck, liver or kidney cancer. The specimen was CD4+ or CD8+ T cells sorted from blood, collected in a trial of the OX40 agonist ivuxolimab. CDR3 loop: CASSLDTGPGNTIYF. Here the CDR3 DNA reads TGTGCCAGCAGTTTAGACACAGGGCCTGGAAACACCATATATTTT.